Below, 25 T cell receptor beta chains from the same sample are listed, as sequenced in a study of blood T cells in healthy people across ages. It was with a sample-barcoded 5' primer and a J-beta primer mix that a second PCR of about 6 to 11 cycles was run. From the 5' RACE reads, TCRdb called clonotypes with MiXCR, one entry per CDR3 protein. The sample holds about a million distinct CDR3 sequences, about 48% seen once. The specimen was blood. The source of these receptors is a young man in good health.

This clonotype showed up just a few times. The chain links TRBV7-3 to TRBJ2-2; no firm D call. Germline CDR1 SGHTA, CDR2 FQGTGA. V shed 2 bases and J shed 1 base, with 8 bases lying between them. This CDR3 is 15 amino acids long. The CDR3 sequence is CASSLFPQNTGELFF. DNA for the CDR3: TGTGCCAGCAGCTTATTCCCGCAGAACACCGGGGAGCTGTTTTTT.

The rearrangement links TRBV3-1 to TRBJ1-1; D is unresolved. V was shortened by 4 bases and J by 1 base, with 7 bases between the two germline ends. This CDR3 comprises 13 residues. Germline V lookup: CDR1 LGHDT, CDR2 YNNKEL (reference sequence). CDR3 protein: CASSPSANTEAFF. DNA of the CDR3: TGTGCCAGCAGCCCGTCAGCGAACACTGAAGCTTTCTTT.

This clonotype has only one observation. DNA of the CDR3: TGTGCCTGGAGTGGGTCGGGCTTAGAGCAGTTCTTC. Protein sequence: CAWSGSGLEQFF. The chain has TRBV30 and TRBJ2-1; the D is unclear. The V and J ends lost 1 base and 10 bases respectively, with 11 bases between them. This CDR3 spans 12 amino acids. Germline values: CDR1 GTSNPN, CDR2 SVGIG (reference sequence).

Of note for this clonotype: Possible read error: a much larger clone is one base away. This rearrangement joins TRBV2 to TRBJ2-1; TRBD2 matches 7 bases. J was trimmed by 2 bases and V by 0 bases; bases with no gene match: 7. The CDR3 contains 17 residues. Germline loops: CDR1 SNHLY, CDR2 FYNNEI. The CDR3 is CASSEAREGRTYNEQFF. CDR3 nucleotides: TGTGCCAGCAGTGAAGCGAGGGAGGGAAGGACCTACAATGAGCAGTTCTTC. Full variable domain (outside the CDR3, taken from reference TRBV2 and TRBJ2-1): EPEVTQTPSHQVTQMGQEVILRCVPISNHLYFYWYRQILGQKVEFLVSFYNNEISEKSEIFDDQFSVERPDGSNFTLKIRSTKLEDSAMYFCASSEAREGRTYNEQFFGPGTRLTVL.

This clonotype was seen at least ten times. The chain couples TRBV11-2 to TRBJ2-1, with D tentatively TRBD1 (6 bases). The CDR3 length is 16 residues. CDR1 and CDR2 from the germline V gene are SGHAT and FQNNGV. Trimming cost V 3 bases and J 5 bases, with 17 bases left between them. DNA of the CDR3: TGTGCCAGCAGCTTGTTTGGGGGCCAACGAGACAATGAGCAGTTCTTC. It specifies CASSLFGGQRDNEQFF.

This clonotype has more than one count but fewer than ten. J is TRBJ2-7 and V is TRBV7-2; 7 bases line up with TRBD1. CDR3 size: 15 residues. Trimming at V came to 2 bases and at J to 0 bases, leaving 4 bases not matched to a gene. From germline, CDR1 is SGHTA and CDR2 FQGNSA. DNA for the CDR3: TGTGCCAGCAGCTTAAAGACAGGGACCTCCTACGAGCAGTACTTC. As protein: CASSLKTGTSYEQYF.

The J gene is TRBJ1-4, the V gene TRBV28; D gene uncertain. CDR1 MDHEN and CDR2 SYDVKM come from the germline V gene. The CDR3 consists of 13 residues. V lost 5 bases, J lost 11 bases, and 15 bases lay in between. The CDR3 bases are TGTGCCAGCAGTCTCACGACTGCAACCAAACTGTTTTTT. Its translation is CASSLTTATKLFF.

This clonotype has a single count. This chain uses TRBV7-9 with TRBJ1-2, with D possibly matching TRBD1 (5 bases). The CDR3 has 14 residues. V shed 5 bases and J shed 8 bases, with 18 bases lying between them. CDR1 and CDR2 (germline): SEHNR, FQNEAQ (reference sequence). DNA of the CDR3: TGTGCCAGCAGCCTACGTGGAGGGGTTTGGGGCTACACCTTC. As protein: CASSLRGGVWGYTF.

CDR3 coding DNA: TGCAGCGTTGAAGATCTGTACAGGGGAGGCACAGATACGCAGTATTTT. Translation gives CSVEDLYRGGTDTQYF. The chain carries TRBV29-1 and TRBJ2-3; 7 bases match TRBD1. V was clipped by 0 bases and J by 1 base; unmatched bases: 7. The CDR3 length is 16 residues. CDR1 and CDR2 from the germline V gene are SQVTM and ANQGSEA.

This clonotype was detected only once. This chain uses TRBV9 with TRBJ2-5; TRBD2 matches 14 bases. The DNA end favors TRBJ2-7, so the J call may be wrong. The CDR3 is 15 residues long. The germline V gene has CDR1 SGDLS and CDR2 YYNGEE. CDR3 bases: TGTGCCAGCAGCGTGACTAGCGGGGGGGCTGGCGAGCAGTACTTC. Translating it yields CASSVTSGGAGEQYF.

The chain employs TRBV4-3 and TRBJ2-5, with D maybe TRBD1 (5 bases). This CDR3 contains 14 residues. Germline CDR1 LGHNA, CDR2 YSLEER. Trimming removed 1 base at V and 11 bases at J, with 17 bases between. CDR3 sequence: CASSQAGLGTRQYF. The CDR3 nucleotides are TGCGCCAGCAGCCAAGCAGGGCTAGGAACGAGGCAGTACTTC.

This clonotype showed up just a few times. This sequence joins TRBV13 and TRBJ2-7; 11 bases line up with TRBD2. The germline gives CDR1 PRHDT, CDR2 FYEKMQ (reference sequence). J lost 2 bases, V lost 5 bases, and 5 bases had no gene match. This CDR3 is built from 15 residues. DNA for the CDR3: TGTGCCAGCAGCCCGGGACTAGCGGTAACCTACGAGCAGTACTTC. Its translation is CASSPGLAVTYEQYF.

The CDR3 DNA sequence: TGTGCCAGCAGCCAAGATGAGTGGGGCGGGGAGACCCAGTACTTC. Protein: CASSQDEWGGETQYF. The rearrangement uses TRBV4-2 and TRBJ2-7, with D perhaps assigned TRBD1 or TRBD2 (5 bases each). The J call may be incorrect, as the DNA end agrees better with TRBJ2-5. Germline V gives CDR1 LGHNA, CDR2 YNFKEQ. CDR3 length: 15 residues.

Turning to this clonotype: Its ends do not fully match the called genes, so a read error is possible. This chain joins TRBV7-2 and TRBJ2-1; 8 bases match TRBD1. Per germline, CDR1 SGHTA and CDR2 FQGNSA. CDR3 length equals 16 residues. DNA for the CDR3: TGTGCCAGCAGCACGCAGACCGGGACAGGTTACAACGAGCAGTTCTTC. Protein: CASSTQTGTGYNEQFF.

This rearrangement joins TRBV6-2 or TRBV6-3 to TRBJ2-5; D is perhaps TRBD1 or TRBD2 (5 bases each). Trimming took 0 bases from V and 5 from J, leaving 16 bases between them. Germline V gives CDR1 MNHEY, CDR2 SVGEGT. The CDR3 spans 16 residues. In nucleotides, the CDR3 is TGTGCCAGCAGTTACTCCGGGACCGCGATAGACGAGACCCAGTACTTC. It encodes CASSYSGTAIDETQYF.

In this sample, this clonotype turned up many times. This sequence joins TRBV3-1 and TRBJ2-7, with D perhaps matching TRBD1 (6 bases). CDR1 and CDR2 from the germline V gene are LGHDT and YNNKEL (reference sequence). The CDR3 has 12 amino acids. The V gene lost 8 bases and the J gene lost 4 bases, with 12 bases spanning the gap. The CDR3 protein is CASSQGSYEQYF. CDR3 DNA sequence: TGTGCCAGCTCACAGGGCTCGTACGAGCAGTACTTC.

The gene calls are TRBV6-6 and TRBJ1-2; D uncertain. CDR1 and CDR2 (germline): MNHNY, SVGAGI (reference sequence). There are 16 residues in the CDR3. Trimming took off 0 bases at V and 2 bases at J, with 13 bases between the two ends. CDR3 sequence (DNA): TGTGCCAGCAGTTACTCGACTTCAGGAGGGAACTATGGCTACACCTTC. It translates to CASSYSTSGGNYGYTF.

The rearrangement uses TRBV5-1 and TRBJ2-1; 12 nucleotides align to TRBD2. The germline gives CDR1 SGHRS, CDR2 YFSETQ. Trimming took 4 bases from V and 7 from J; bases not matched to a gene: 9. This CDR3 contains 16 residues. The CDR3 region is CASSHQGLAGGNEQFF. The DNA for the CDR3 is TGCGCCAGCAGCCACCAGGGACTAGCGGGCGGTAATGAGCAGTTCTTC.

The rearrangement uses TRBV5-1 and TRBJ1-6; 7 positions agree with TRBD1. From germline, CDR1 is SGHRS and CDR2 YFSETQ. The CDR3 length is 15 residues. V dropped 4 bases and J dropped 10; count of bases not matched to a gene: 11. The CDR3 DNA reads as TGCGCCAGCAGCCCATCGACAGGGAAGGAATCACCCCTCCACTTT. The encoded protein is CASSPSTGKESPLHF.

V gene TRBV28 combines with J gene TRBJ2-5; 7 nucleotides line up with TRBD1. The ends lost 1 base at V and 0 bases at J; junction bases unmatched: 5. The germline CDR1 and CDR2 sequences are MDHEN and SYDVKM. The CDR3 consists of 16 residues. CDR3 amino acids: CASSLLGGADQETQYF. CDR3 DNA: TGTGCCAGCAGTTTATTAGGGGGCGCGGACCAAGAGACCCAGTACTTC.

This chain uses TRBV4-1 with TRBJ2-3, with TRBD2 matching 11 bases. Germline CDR1 and CDR2: MGHRA and YSYEKL. The CDR3 is 16 amino acids. The trim removed 4 bases at V and 1 base at J, leaving 4 bases unmatched. DNA of the CDR3: TGCGCCAGCAGCCGAACGACTAGCGGGGGCACAGATACGCAGTATTTT. Amino acids: CASSRTTSGGTDTQYF.

The gene calls are TRBV5-5 and TRBJ1-5; possible D gene TRBD1, 6 bases. Germline V gives CDR1 SGHKS, CDR2 YYEKEE (reference sequence). V lost 2 bases and J lost 0, with 12 bases in between. The CDR3 loop spans 16 amino acids. The DNA of the CDR3 is TGTGCCAGCAGCTTATTCCAGGGGTATAGCAATCAGCCCCAGCATTTT. Protein sequence: CASSLFQGYSNQPQHF.

The gene calls are TRBV9 and TRBJ2-5; D not certain. V shed 0 bases and J shed 3 bases, with 9 bases lying between them. Germline CDR1 and CDR2: SGDLS and YYNGEE. The CDR3 is 14 residues long. The CDR3 region has the DNA TGTGCCAGCAGCGTAGGCACAGCGAAAGAGACCCAGTACTTC. This codes for CASSVGTAKETQYF.

Only one count was recorded for this clonotype. This sequence joins TRBV2 and TRBJ1-4; D call uncertain. Germline CDR1 reads SNHLY; CDR2 reads FYNNEI. V lost 4 bases and J 10 bases, leaving 10 bases between the germline ends. The CDR3 covers 12 residues. CDR3 amino acids: CASSARLGKLFF. For the CDR3, the DNA is TGTGCCAGCAGTGCCCGCTTGGGAAAACTGTTTTTT. The full variable domain, rest sourced from reference TRBV2 and TRBJ1-4, is EPEVTQTPSHQVTQMGQEVILRCVPISNHLYFYWYRQILGQKVEFLVSFYNNEISEKSEIFDDQFSVERPDGSNFTLKIRSTKLEDSAMYFCASSARLGKLFFGSGTQLSVL.

This clonotype has a handful of counts. This chain links TRBV27 with TRBJ2-3; D possibly corresponds to TRBD2 (6 bases). The germline gives CDR1 MNHEY, CDR2 SMNVEV (reference sequence). The CDR3 has 14 residues. V lost 10 bases and J lost 1, with 15 bases in between. DNA of the CDR3: TGTGCCACCCGACTAGGGCCAGGCACAGATACGCAGTATTTT. Translation gives CATRLGPGTDTQYF.